Described below is a single T cell receptor (beta chain) sequence and its context. This clonotype was picked up many times. Which antigen it targets is not known. No much larger clone is present one base from it, and per-base qualities are unavailable. Systemically healthy Caucasian individuals from Russia, 39 in total and aged roughly 6 to 100 years, were included as donors. Each donor gave about 9.2 milliliters of peripheral blood, drawn into EDTA-treated Vacutainer tubes. Ficoll-Paque density-gradient centrifugation was used to isolate PBMCs, with at least 7 million per sample. Trizol reagent was used to extract total RNA from PBMCs, with at least 5 micrograms per sample. For every donor, flow cytometry on a PBMC aliquot measured the percentage of naive CD45RAhigh/CD27high T cells. The record originates from a study of blood T cells in healthy people across ages (dated by TCRdb to the mid-2010s). Concerning the study at large: Template switching captured roughly one uniquely barcoded TCR beta cDNA molecule per two T cells in model experiments. Using deep sequencing normalized with unique cDNA molecular identifiers, the study measured how TCR beta repertoire diversity changes with age. Donors of different ages were randomly distributed across sequencing lanes to avoid experimental bias. Two additional independent replicas of 1 million unique cDNA reads from the same blood draw were analyzed for two donors (one aged 18 to 30 and one aged 80 or older). Four age groups were formed from the donors: young (average approximately 15 years), middle-aged (roughly 38), aged (about 62) and long-lived (about 80).

The CDR3 runs 14 amino acids, cysteine and phenylalanine included. Only the CDR3 portion is preserved as DNA: 42 bases, with reading frame beginning at the first base. V is shortened by 1 base, J by 1 base, and the region joining them spans 7 bases. The germline V gene yields SGHTA for CDR1 and FQGNSA for CDR2. Library construction relied on 5' RACE. A second 7 to 11 cycle PCR used a sample-barcoded 5' primer and a J-beta primer mix. A unique molecular identifier was introduced onto each TCR beta cDNA molecule by a template-switch 5' adaptor carrying 12 random nucleotides. Each sample yielded at least 2.5 million CDR3-containing paired-end reads. First-strand cDNA was synthesized from all RNA with the Mint cDNA synthesis kit, primed by a TRBC-specific oligonucleotide. Following uracil-DNA glycosylase treatment, a first 18-cycle PCR with universal primers M1SS and BC2_uni_R was performed on all cDNA. Processing in the source paper ran as follows. Each sample was normalized by randomly selecting 1 million high-quality reads, each carrying a distinct molecular identifier. Reads sharing molecular identifiers were discarded rather than binned into consensus sequences. CDR3 identification, clonotype clustering and error correction used MiTCR with a Q25 quality threshold and the strictest error-elimination algorithm. A nonparametric unseen species model using Euler transformation provided a lower-bound estimate of total TCR beta diversity. The public reads were quality trimmed at Q25 with fastp and then assembled into clones with MiXCR by TCRdb, keeping productive beta chains. Each entry merges the rows of one CDR3 protein and shows their most common DNA and genes. TCRdb, not the authors, supplied the V and J calls. The sample records around 1,900,000 distinct CDR3 sequences, 30% to 40% of which are singletons. Of the sample, approximately 22% is held by the ten largest clones.

Study-wide findings and limitations: Estimates of total diversity from one million sequenced T cells were regarded as lower bounds and underestimates. Compared with the aged group, the long-lived group had more naive CD4+ T cells, fewer expanded clones and increased TCR diversity, a pattern suggesting age selection. There was a strong correlation between observed TCR beta diversity and the percentage of naive T cells measured by flow cytometry. Because donor CMV infection status was unknown, age-related changes in expanded clonotypes were potentially confounded. As age increased, observed TCR beta diversity per million T cells dropped in a roughly linear way, and a significant reduction was already evident by age 40. Bulk unsorted PBMC profiling prevented conclusive comparison of naive and antigen-experienced compartments.

The chain uses TRBV7-2 and TRBJ1-2; there is no confident call for the D gene. The TCR was taken from a human donor in good health. Material: blood. Read as DNA, the sequence is TGTGCCAGCAGCTTAGGTCTGAGTAACTATGGCTACACCTTC. Protein translation: CASSLGLSNYGYTF.